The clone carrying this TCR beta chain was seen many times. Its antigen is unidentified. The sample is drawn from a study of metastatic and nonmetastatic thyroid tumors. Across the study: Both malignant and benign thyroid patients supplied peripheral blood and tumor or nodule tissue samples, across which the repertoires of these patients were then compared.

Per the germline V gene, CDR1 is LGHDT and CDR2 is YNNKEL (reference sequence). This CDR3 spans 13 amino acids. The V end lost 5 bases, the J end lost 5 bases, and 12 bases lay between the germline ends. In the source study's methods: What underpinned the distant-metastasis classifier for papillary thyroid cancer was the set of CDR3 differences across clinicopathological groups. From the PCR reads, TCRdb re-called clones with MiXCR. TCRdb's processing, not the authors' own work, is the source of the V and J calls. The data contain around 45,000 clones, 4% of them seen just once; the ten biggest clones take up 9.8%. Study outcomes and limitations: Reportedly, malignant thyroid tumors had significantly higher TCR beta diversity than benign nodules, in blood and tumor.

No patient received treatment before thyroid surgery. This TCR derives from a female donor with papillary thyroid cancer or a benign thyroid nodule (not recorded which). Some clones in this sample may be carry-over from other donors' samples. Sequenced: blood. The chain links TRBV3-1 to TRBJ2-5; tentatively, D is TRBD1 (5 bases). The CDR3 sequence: CASSDQGSETQYF. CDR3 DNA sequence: TGTGCCAGCAGCGATCAGGGTTCGGAGACCCAGTACTTC.